These 5 T cell receptor beta chains were sequenced from one sample in a study of cytomegalovirus exposure and HLA in healthy donors. PCR was performed using 60 Vbeta and 13 Jbeta primers. TCRdb's table, derived via immunoSEQ multiplex PCR, lists solely in-frame clones and lacks some. Of more than 85,000 clones in the sample, approximately 77% were seen once. Sequencing was carried out using PBMCs. The receptors here all came from a female donor in good health and CMV-seronegative.

The chain uses TRBV29-1 and TRBJ1-1; TRBD1 is a possible D gene (6 bases). Germline V CDR1 and CDR2: SQVTM, ANQGSEA. This CDR3 comprises 13 residues. V was clipped by 7 bases and J by 4 bases, with 16 bases between them. The DNA of the CDR3 is TGCAGCGGTATCGGGGGGGCCGGCACTGAAGCTTTCTTT. Protein: CSGIGGAGTEAFF.

V usage is TRBV6-1 and J usage is TRBJ1-5; 9 positions match TRBD1. CDR3 length: 14 amino acids. Losses at the gene ends were 8 bases for V and 4 bases for J; bases not matched to a gene: 6. Germline loops: CDR1 MNHNS, CDR2 SASEGT. As DNA, the CDR3 is TGTGCCAGCGCTAGGGACAGGGCAAATCAGCCCCAGCATTTT. The encoded protein is CASARDRANQPQHF.

The chain links TRBV11-3 to TRBJ2-3; 10 nucleotides line up with TRBD2. This CDR3 is built from 17 residues. From germline, CDR1 is SGHNT and CDR2 YENEEA. Unmatched junction bases numbered 7, after V lost 1 base and J lost 3 bases. The CDR3 is CASSLVPSSGGTDTQYF. The CDR3 region has the DNA TGTGCCAGCAGCTTAGTACCTTCTAGCGGGGGAACAGATACGCAGTATTTT.

V usage is TRBV7-2 and J usage is TRBJ2-1; 7 nucleotides align to TRBD1. The length of the CDR3 is 16 residues. V shed 4 bases and J 4 bases; nucleotides not matched to a gene: 10. Germline CDR1 is SGHTA and CDR2 is FQGNSA. The CDR3 DNA is TGTGCCAGCAGCTCCGACCTAGGGGGCTTGTACAATGAGCAGTTCTTC. The encoded protein is CASSSDLGGLYNEQFF.

This sequence joins TRBV2 and TRBJ1-2; D remains unclear. CDR3 length: 18 residues. Trimming shortened V by 2 bases and J by 2 bases, and 21 bases separated the two germline ends. Germline CDR1 is SNHLY and CDR2 is FYNNEI. CDR3 in amino acids: CASSEINSGSGTNYGYTF. In nucleotides, the CDR3 is TGTGCCAGCAGTGAAATCAATTCGGGAAGCGGTACAAACTATGGCTACACCTTC.